This T cell receptor beta chain came from a study of T cell repertoires in cytomegalovirus infection. The CDR3 has 16 amino acids. The V and J ends lost 0 bases and 4 bases, in that order; junction bases with no gene match: 4. CDR1 is SGHAT, CDR2 FQNNGV, per germline. In TCRdb, the reads were re-called with MiXCR into one record per CDR3 protein. Of more than 650,000 distinct CDR3 sequences listed, roughly 35% are singletons. The chain employs TRBV11-2 and TRBJ2-1, with TRBD2 matching 9 bases. The sequenced sample consisted of PBMCs. This receptor was taken from a human donor in good health (CMV status not recorded). Some clones in this sample may be carry-over from other donors' samples. CDR3 DNA: TGTGCCAGCAGCTTAGACGGCGGGAGGGTATACAATGAGCAGTTCTTC. Its translation is CASSLDGGRVYNEQFF.